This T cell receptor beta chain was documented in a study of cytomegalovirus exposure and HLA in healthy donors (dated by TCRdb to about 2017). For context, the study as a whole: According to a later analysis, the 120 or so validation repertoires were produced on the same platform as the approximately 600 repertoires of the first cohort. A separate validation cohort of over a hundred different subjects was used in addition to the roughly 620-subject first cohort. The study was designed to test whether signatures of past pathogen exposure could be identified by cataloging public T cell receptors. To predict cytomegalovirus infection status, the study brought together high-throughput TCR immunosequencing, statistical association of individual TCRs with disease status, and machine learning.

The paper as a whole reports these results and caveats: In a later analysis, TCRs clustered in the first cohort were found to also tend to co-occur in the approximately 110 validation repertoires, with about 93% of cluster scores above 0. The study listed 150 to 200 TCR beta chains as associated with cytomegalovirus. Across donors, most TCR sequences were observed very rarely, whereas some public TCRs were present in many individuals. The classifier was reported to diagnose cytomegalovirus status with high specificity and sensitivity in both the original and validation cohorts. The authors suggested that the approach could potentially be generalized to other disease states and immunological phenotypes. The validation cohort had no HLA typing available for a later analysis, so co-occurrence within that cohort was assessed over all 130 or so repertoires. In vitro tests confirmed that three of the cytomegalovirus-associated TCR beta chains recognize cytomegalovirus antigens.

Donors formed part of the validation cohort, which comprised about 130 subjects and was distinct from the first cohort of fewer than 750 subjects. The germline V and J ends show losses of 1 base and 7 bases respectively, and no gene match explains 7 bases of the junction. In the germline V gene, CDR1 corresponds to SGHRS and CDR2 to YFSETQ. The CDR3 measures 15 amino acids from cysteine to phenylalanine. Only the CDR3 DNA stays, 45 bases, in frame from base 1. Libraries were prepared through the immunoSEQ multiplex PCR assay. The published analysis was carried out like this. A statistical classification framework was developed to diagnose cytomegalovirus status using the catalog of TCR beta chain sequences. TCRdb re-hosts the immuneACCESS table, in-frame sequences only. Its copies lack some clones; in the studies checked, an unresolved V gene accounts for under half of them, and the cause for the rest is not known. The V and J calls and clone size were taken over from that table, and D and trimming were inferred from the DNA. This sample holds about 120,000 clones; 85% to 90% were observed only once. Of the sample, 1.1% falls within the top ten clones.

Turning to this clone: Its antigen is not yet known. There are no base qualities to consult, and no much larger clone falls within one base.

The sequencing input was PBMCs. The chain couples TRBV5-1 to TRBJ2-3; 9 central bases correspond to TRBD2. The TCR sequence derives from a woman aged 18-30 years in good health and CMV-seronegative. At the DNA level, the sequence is TGCGCCAGCAGCTTGCTTGGCGGGGGGGGACATACGCAGTATTTT. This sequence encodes CASSLLGGGGHTQYF.